Listed here are 19 T cell receptor beta chains from one sample, sequenced in a study of CD8 T cells in Susac syndrome. The authors reverse transcribed roughly 0.5 to 1 ug RNA with random hexamers. One entry per CDR3 protein, called by TCRdb with MiXCR from the immunoSEQ multiplex PCR reads. The sample has 210,000 or so distinct CDR3 sequences; 80% to 95% are singletons. The sample taken for sequencing was CD8+ T cells from PBMCs. The receptor set was obtained from a human donor with multiple sclerosis.

This clonotype was recorded once. This chain connects TRBV6-5 to TRBJ2-3; no clear D. The CDR3 sequence is 15 residues long. Trimming cost V 2 bases and J 2 bases, with 11 bases left between them. Looked up from germline, CDR1 is MNHEY and CDR2 is SVGAGI. CDR3: CASSYARTATDTQYF. The DNA for the CDR3 is TGTGCCAGCAGTTACGCACGCACAGCCACAGATACGCAGTATTTT.

The chain has TRBV24-1 and TRBJ2-1; TRBD2 matches 12 bases. Germline V gene lookup returns CDR1 KGHDR and CDR2 SFDVKD. The trim removed 3 bases at V and 2 bases at J, leaving 1 base unmatched. There are 16 residues in the CDR3. The CDR3 bases are TGTGCCACCAGTGATCCTAGCGGGGGGGCCTACAATGAGCAGTTCTTC. Translated: CATSDPSGGAYNEQFF.

The genes are TRBV13 and TRBJ1-6; D is possibly TRBD1 (5 bases). The germline gives CDR1 PRHDT, CDR2 FYEKMQ (reference sequence). Trimming left V 0 bases short and J 11 bases short, with 8 bases between. CDR3 length: 13 residues. The CDR3 here is CASSLGRDPPLHF. The DNA for the CDR3 is TGTGCCAGCAGCTTAGGCAGGGATCCACCCCTCCACTTT.

The rearrangement joins TRBV13 to TRBJ2-1; D tentatively fits TRBD1 or TRBD2 (5 bases each). Trimming shortened V by 5 bases and J by 0 bases, and 14 bases separated the two germline ends. CDR3 length: 16 residues. The germline V gene encodes CDR1 PRHDT and CDR2 FYEKMQ (reference sequence). The CDR3 bases are TGTGCCAGCAGCGCCTCGAGGGGCAGCTCCTACAATGAGCAGTTCTTC. Its translation: CASSASRGSSYNEQFF. Full variable domain (missing parts from reference TRBV13 and TRBJ2-1): AAGVIQSPRHLIKEKRETATLKCYPIPRHDTVYWYQQGPGQDPQFLISFYEKMQSDKGSIPDRFSAQQFSDYHSELNMSSLELGDSALYFCASSASRGSSYNEQFFGPGTRLTVL.

The V gene is TRBV25-1, the J gene TRBJ1-1; 9 bases agree with TRBD1. After removal of 11 bases from V and 9 bases from J, the junction contained 22 bases not matched to a gene. This CDR3 region has 16 residues. CDR1 MGHDK and CDR2 SYGVNS come from the germline V gene. For the CDR3, the DNA is TGTGCCGTTACGGGACCGGCGGGACAGGGTTCTTTCCAAGCTTTCTTT. Its protein is CAVTGPAGQGSFQAFF.

This chain connects TRBV13 to TRBJ2-1, with 7 bases identical to TRBD1. This CDR3 has 16 amino acids. Per the germline V gene, CDR1 is PRHDT and CDR2 is FYEKMQ (reference sequence). Trimming at V came to 4 bases and at J to 1 base, leaving 7 bases not matched to a gene. Written as DNA, the CDR3 is TGTGCCAGCAGCTCTTCCCAGGGGGAATCCTACAATGAGCAGTTCTTC. Protein sequence: CASSSSQGESYNEQFF.

CDR3 region: CASSLVPDPYYGYTF. The CDR3 DNA reads TGTGCCAGCAGCTTAGTCCCCGATCCTTACTATGGCTACACCTTC. The rearrangement links TRBV7-8 to TRBJ1-2, with D unresolved. CDR3 size: 15 residues. Trimming pared 1 base from V and 3 bases from J, leaving 12 bases between. Germline CDR1 SGHVS, CDR2 FQNEAQ.

The chain is built from TRBV13 and TRBJ2-7, with 9 bases fitting TRBD2. The trim removed 5 bases at V and 3 bases at J, leaving 8 bases unmatched. Germline values: CDR1 PRHDT, CDR2 FYEKMQ (reference sequence). This CDR3 is built from 15 residues. CDR3 protein: CASSPRGLASYEQYF. The CDR3 coding sequence is TGTGCCAGCAGCCCCCGGGGACTAGCCAGCTACGAGCAGTACTTC.

This clonotype was seen only once. CDR3 DNA: TGTGCCAGCAGCCCCCTAGCCGGGACTGGGTCACCCCTCCACTTT. Protein: CASSPLAGTGSPLHF. The rearrangement joins TRBV14 to TRBJ1-6, with D possibly being TRBD1 (5 bases). The CDR3 is 15 residues long. CDR1 SGHDN and CDR2 FVKESK come from the germline V gene. With 4 bases removed from V and 10 bases from J, the gap between germline ends came to 17 bases.

The V and J genes are TRBV13 and TRBJ1-4; no clear D gene. V lost 3 bases to trimming and J lost 2 bases, with 10 bases between them. This CDR3 has 15 amino acids. Germline lookup yields CDR1 PRHDT and CDR2 FYEKMQ (reference sequence). In nucleotides, the CDR3 is TGTGCCAGCAGCTTGGGTATCCGGACTAATGAAAAACTGTTTTTT. Amino acid sequence: CASSLGIRTNEKLFF. The whole variable domain, remainder taken from reference TRBV13 and TRBJ1-4, is AAGVIQSPRHLIKEKRETATLKCYPIPRHDTVYWYQQGPGQDPQFLISFYEKMQSDKGSIPDRFSAQQFSDYHSELNMSSLELGDSALYFCASSLGIRTNEKLFFGSGTQLSVL.

The genes are TRBV9 and TRBJ2-3; D assignment may be TRBD1 or TRBD2 (5 bases each). The CDR3 loop spans 15 amino acids. Germline V gene data show CDR1 as SGDLS and CDR2 as YYNGEE. V lost 3 bases and J 6 bases, leaving 17 bases between the germline ends. CDR3 loop: CASSADGTPRDTQYF. The CDR3 DNA reads TGTGCCAGCAGCGCAGATGGGACCCCTCGGGATACGCAGTATTTT.

This chain links TRBV4-1 with TRBJ1-2; D gene unclear. Germline V gene data show CDR1 as MGHRA and CDR2 as YSYEKL. The V gene lost 1 base and the J gene lost 4 bases, with 13 bases spanning the gap. The CDR3 sequence is 15 residues long. The DNA for the CDR3 is TGCGCCAGCAGCCAAGTCACTAAATGGGGCTATGGCTACACCTTC. It specifies CASSQVTKWGYGYTF.

The CDR3 DNA sequence: TGTGCCAGCAGTTTATCCGTGAGCTACGAGCAGTACTTC. Its translation is CASSLSVSYEQYF. The chain couples TRBV27 to TRBJ2-7; D remains unclear. This CDR3 spans 13 amino acids. Germline V CDR1 and CDR2: MNHEY, SMNVEV (reference sequence). The V gene lost 0 bases and the J gene lost 3 bases, with 6 bases spanning the gap.

The gene calls are TRBV7-9 and TRBJ2-7; 8 bases agree with TRBD2. J was trimmed by 4 bases and V by 5 bases; bases with no gene match: 16. This CDR3 spans 17 amino acids. CDR1 is SEHNR, CDR2 FQNEAQ, per germline (reference sequence). The CDR3 sequence is CASSTRRLAPQGYEQYF. CDR3 DNA sequence: TGTGCCAGCAGCACTCGTCGACTAGCGCCGCAGGGGTACGAGCAGTACTTC.

The rearrangement uses TRBV7-6 and TRBJ1-1, with 7 bases matching TRBD1. CDR1 and CDR2 (germline): SGHVS, FNYEAQ. This CDR3 spans 13 amino acids. V was pared by 5 bases and J by 4 bases, with 4 bases of the junction left unmatched. CDR3 sequence (DNA): TGTGCCAGCAGCCGGACAGGATCCACTGAAGCTTTCTTT. Protein sequence: CASSRTGSTEAFF.

The rearrangement links TRBV5-5 to TRBJ1-1; D perhaps matches TRBD1 (5 bases). The germline V and J ends were trimmed by 4 bases and 11 bases, with 18 bases remaining between them. The CDR3 extends over 13 amino acids. Germline values: CDR1 SGHKS, CDR2 YYEKEE (reference sequence). The CDR3 here is CASSNSGGEDAFF. CDR3 sequence (DNA): TGTGCCAGCAGCAATTCTGGGGGGGAGGATGCTTTCTTT.

This chain uses TRBV12-3 or TRBV12-4 with TRBJ2-3; 8 bases line up with TRBD2. The V segment lost 1 base and the J segment 2 bases; nucleotides outside the gene matches: 2. The CDR3 runs 15 residues. The DNA for the CDR3 is TGTGCCAGCAGTTTAGTGCGGGGGGCCACAGATACGCAGTATTTT. It encodes CASSLVRGATDTQYF.

The chain uses TRBV2 and TRBJ2-5, with D perhaps assigned TRBD1 or TRBD2 (5 bases each). The germline V gene encodes CDR1 SNHLY and CDR2 FYNNEI. Trimming cost V 8 bases and J 3 bases, with 16 bases left between them. This CDR3 region has 14 residues. CDR3: CASRDRVGEETQYF. The CDR3, as DNA: TGTGCCAGCCGGGACCGCGTTGGAGAAGAGACCCAGTACTTC.

This clonotype occurred once. The chain combines TRBV9 with TRBJ2-1; tentatively, D is TRBD1 (6 bases). This CDR3 spans 14 amino acids. CDR1 and CDR2 (germline): SGDLS, YYNGEE. Trimming removed 2 bases at V and 4 bases at J, with 10 bases between. CDR3 in DNA: TGTGCCAGCAGCGTCGGGACAACTTACAATGAGCAGTTCTTC. Its translation is CASSVGTTYNEQFF.